Each of the 2 T cell receptor beta chains below was sequenced from the same sample in a study of blood T cell repertoires in COVID-19. Clones were sequenced by immunoSEQ multiplex PCR, and TCRdb holds only the in-frame ones, with some missing. The sample shows some 300,000 clones, 90% of them seen only once. Sequencing was done on a sample of PBMCs or T cells enriched from blood (not recorded which). These receptors all come from a woman between 25 and 40 years old who had been exposed to COVID-19.

The chain links TRBV2 to TRBJ1-2; a weak D match, TRBD1 (5 bases). Trimming left V 6 bases short and J 8 bases short, with 13 bases between. This CDR3 spans 12 amino acids. CDR1 and CDR2 (germline): SNHLY, FYNNEI. DNA of the CDR3: TGTGCCAGCAGGCAGGGTCCGCGGGGCTACACCTTC. Translation gives CASRQGPRGYTF.

The rearrangement links TRBV5-1 to TRBJ2-5; 9 nucleotides agree with TRBD1. This CDR3 comprises 17 residues. Per germline, CDR1 SGHRS and CDR2 YFSETQ. The J segment lost 3 bases and the V segment lost 3 bases, leaving 12 bases of the junction unmatched. This chain's CDR3 is CASSSPGQGGRKETQYF. As DNA, the CDR3 is TGCGCCAGCAGCTCCCCGGGACAGGGTGGCAGGAAAGAGACCCAGTACTTC.